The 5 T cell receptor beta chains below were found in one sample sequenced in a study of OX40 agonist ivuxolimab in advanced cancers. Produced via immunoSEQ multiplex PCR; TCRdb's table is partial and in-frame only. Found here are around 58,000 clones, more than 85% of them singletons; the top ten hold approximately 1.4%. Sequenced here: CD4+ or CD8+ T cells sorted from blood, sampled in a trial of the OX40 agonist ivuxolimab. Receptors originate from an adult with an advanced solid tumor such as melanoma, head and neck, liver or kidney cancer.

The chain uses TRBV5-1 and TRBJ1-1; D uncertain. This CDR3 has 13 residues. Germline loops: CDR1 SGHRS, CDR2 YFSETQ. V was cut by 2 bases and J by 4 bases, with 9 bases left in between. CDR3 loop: CASSFLESTEAFF. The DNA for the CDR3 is TGCGCCAGCAGCTTCCTGGAATCCACTGAAGCTTTCTTT.

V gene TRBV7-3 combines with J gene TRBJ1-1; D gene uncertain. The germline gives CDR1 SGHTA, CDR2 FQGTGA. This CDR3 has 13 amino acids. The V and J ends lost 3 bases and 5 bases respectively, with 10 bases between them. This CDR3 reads CASSFGSDTEAFF. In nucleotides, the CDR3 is TGTGCCAGCAGCTTTGGCTCGGATACTGAAGCTTTCTTT.

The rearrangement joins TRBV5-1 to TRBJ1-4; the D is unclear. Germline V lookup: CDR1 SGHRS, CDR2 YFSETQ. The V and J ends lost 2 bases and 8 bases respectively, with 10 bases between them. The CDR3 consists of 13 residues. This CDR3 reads CASSFLGREKLFF. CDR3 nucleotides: TGCGCCAGCAGCTTCTTAGGTCGGGAAAAACTGTTTTTT.

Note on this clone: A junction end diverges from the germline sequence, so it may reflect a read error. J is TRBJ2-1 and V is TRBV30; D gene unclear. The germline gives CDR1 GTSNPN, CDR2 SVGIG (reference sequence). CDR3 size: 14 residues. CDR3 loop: CARSASGSYNEQFF. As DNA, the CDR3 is TGTGCCAGGAGCGCATCGGGCTCCTACAATGAGCAGTTCTTC.

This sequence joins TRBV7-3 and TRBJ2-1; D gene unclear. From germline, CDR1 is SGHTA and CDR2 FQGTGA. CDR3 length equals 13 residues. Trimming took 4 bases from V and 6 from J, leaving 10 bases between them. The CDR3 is CASSWAGRNEQFF. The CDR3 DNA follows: TGTGCCAGCAGCTGGGCAGGTCGCAATGAGCAGTTCTTC.